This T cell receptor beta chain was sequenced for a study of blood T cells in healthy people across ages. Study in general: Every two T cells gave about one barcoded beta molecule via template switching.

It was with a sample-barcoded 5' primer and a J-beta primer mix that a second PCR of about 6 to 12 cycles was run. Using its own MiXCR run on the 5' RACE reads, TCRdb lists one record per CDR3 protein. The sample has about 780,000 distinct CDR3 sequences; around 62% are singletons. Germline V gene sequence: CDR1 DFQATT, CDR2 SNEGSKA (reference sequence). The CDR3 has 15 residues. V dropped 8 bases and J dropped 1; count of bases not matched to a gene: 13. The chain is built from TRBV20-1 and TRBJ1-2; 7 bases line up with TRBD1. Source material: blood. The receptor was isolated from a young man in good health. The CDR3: CSWTGDTRINYGYTF. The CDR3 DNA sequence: TGCAGTTGGACAGGCGACACGCGGATTAACTATGGCTACACCTTC.